This TCR beta chain stems from a study of control samples from healthy donors and cancer patients. Trimming took off 2 bases at V and 3 bases at J, with 8 bases between the two ends. The CDR3 contains 13 residues. Germline V gene lookup returns CDR1 SQVTM and CDR2 ANQGSEA. Some clones are missing from TCRdb's copy, which holds only in-frame ones; the method was immunoSEQ multiplex PCR. The sample lists about 92,000 clones, roughly four fifths occurring once. This sequence joins TRBV29-1 and TRBJ2-1; a weak D match, TRBD2 (5 bases). The sequenced material came from blood. This clonotype originated in a woman aged 60-70 years in good health. CDR3 sequence reads: CSVEPGNYNEQFF. The CDR3 coding sequence is TGCAGCGTTGAACCCGGGAACTACAATGAGCAGTTCTTC.